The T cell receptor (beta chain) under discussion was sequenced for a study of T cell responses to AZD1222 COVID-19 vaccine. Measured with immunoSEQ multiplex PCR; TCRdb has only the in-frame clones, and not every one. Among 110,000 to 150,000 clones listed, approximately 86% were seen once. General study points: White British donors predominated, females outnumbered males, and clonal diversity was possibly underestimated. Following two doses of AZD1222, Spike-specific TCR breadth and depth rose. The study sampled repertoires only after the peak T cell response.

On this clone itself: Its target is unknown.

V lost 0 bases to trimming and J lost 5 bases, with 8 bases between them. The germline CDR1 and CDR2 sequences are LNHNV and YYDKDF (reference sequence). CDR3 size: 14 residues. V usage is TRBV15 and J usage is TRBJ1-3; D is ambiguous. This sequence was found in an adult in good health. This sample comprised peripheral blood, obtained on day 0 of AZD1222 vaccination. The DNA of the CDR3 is TGTGCCACCAGCAGAGATTCTGGGAGAAACACCATATATTTT. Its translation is CATSRDSGRNTIYF.